This TCR beta chain stems from a study of PD-1 blockade in classical Hodgkin lymphoma. Overall study context: Patients received nivolumab 3 mg/kg intravenously every 2 weeks.

TCRdb keeps only in-frame clones here, not all; method: immunoSEQ multiplex PCR. Here the sample spans 50,000 to 65,000 clones, approximately 90% being singletons. Time point indicated: cycle 4 day 1 (C4D1), after less than 7 weeks of nivolumab. Autologous stem cell transplantation was followed by relapse in every patient, and brentuximab vedotin exposure varied. The CDR3 spans 12 residues. The V and J ends lost 5 bases and 15 bases respectively, with 17 bases between them. Germline V gene data show CDR1 as SEHNR and CDR2 as FQNEAQ (reference sequence). The study's findings and limits: CD8+ TCR diversity did not rise significantly by C4D1, unlike CD4+. Nothing has yet pinned down what causes the repertoire differences, possibly disease activity or prior therapy.

Concerning this clone itself: Its antigen remains unidentified.

The source of this sequence is a human donor with classical Hodgkin lymphoma. V gene TRBV7-9 combines with J gene TRBJ2-1; D gene uncertain. The sequencing here drew on peripheral blood mononuclear cells (PBMCs), taken before the fourth cycle of nivolumab. DNA for the CDR3: TGTGCCAGCAGCACCATGGGCTCTCAGAGGTTCTTC. The encoded protein is CASSTMGSQRFF.